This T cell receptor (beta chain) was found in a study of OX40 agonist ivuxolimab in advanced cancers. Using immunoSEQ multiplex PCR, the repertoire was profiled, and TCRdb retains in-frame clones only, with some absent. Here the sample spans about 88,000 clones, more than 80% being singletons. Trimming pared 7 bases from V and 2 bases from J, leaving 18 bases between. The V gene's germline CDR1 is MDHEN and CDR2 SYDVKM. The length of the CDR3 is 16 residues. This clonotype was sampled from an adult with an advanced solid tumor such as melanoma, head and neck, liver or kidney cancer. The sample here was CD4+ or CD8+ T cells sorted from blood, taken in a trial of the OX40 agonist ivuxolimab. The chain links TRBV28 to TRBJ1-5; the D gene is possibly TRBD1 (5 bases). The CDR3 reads CASTSGAGPGNQPQHF. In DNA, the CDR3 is TGTGCCAGCACCTCGGGCGCAGGGCCAGGCAATCAGCCCCAGCATTTT.